The 30 T cell receptor beta chains in this list originate from one sample, sequenced in a study of siplizumab effects on memory and regulatory T cells. Sequencing used immunoSEQ multiplex PCR; TCRdb keeps in-frame clones, though not all of them. The table records roughly 56,000 clones, just over 95% of them present only once. Sequencing was performed on naive CD8+ T cells sorted from blood. The origin of the receptors is a human donor in good health.

In the case of this clone: The junction and the germline gene differ at one end; a read error may be behind it. This sequence joins TRBV2 and TRBJ2-5, with unresolved D. The CDR3 runs to 14 residues. The germline V gene encodes CDR1 SNHLY and CDR2 FYNNEI. The CDR3 region has the DNA TGTGCCAGCAGTGAATCGTCCATCCAAGAGACCCTGTACTTC. It yields the protein CASSESSIQETLYF.

The chain employs TRBV19 and TRBJ2-5; the D gene is possibly TRBD2 (6 bases). V lost 5 bases to trimming and J lost 5 bases, with 21 bases between them. The CDR3 runs to 16 residues. The germline V gene encodes CDR1 LNHDA and CDR2 SQIVND (reference sequence). The CDR3 region is CASSPQGTPGEETQYF. Here the CDR3 DNA reads TGTGCCAGTAGTCCCCAAGGAACCCCGGGGGAGGAGACCCAGTACTTC.

The chain recombines TRBV5-1 with TRBJ2-7; the D gene is possibly TRBD1 (8 bases). The V gene's germline CDR1 is SGHRS and CDR2 YFSETQ. The ends were cut back, 6 bases at V and 6 bases at J, with 19 bases in the middle. CDR3 length: 14 residues. CDR3 loop: CASTPDREGIEQYF. Written as DNA, the CDR3 is TGCGCCAGCACTCCGGACAGGGAGGGCATCGAGCAGTACTTC. The entire variable domain, with the rest obtained from reference TRBV5-1 and TRBJ2-7, is as follows: KAGVTQTPRYLIKTRGQQVTLSCSPISGHRSVSWYQQTPGQGLQFLFEYFSETQRNKGNFPGRFSGRQFSNSRSEMNVSTLELGDSALYLCASTPDREGIEQYFGPGTRLTVT.

The J gene is TRBJ1-2, the V gene TRBV7-2; TRBD1 matches at 7 bases. The J segment lost 3 bases and the V segment lost 3 bases, leaving 4 bases of the junction unmatched. The CDR3 has 14 residues. Germline lookup yields CDR1 SGHTA and CDR2 FQGNSA. CDR3 region: CASSLTGPDYGYTF. Written as DNA, the CDR3 is TGTGCCAGCAGCTTGACAGGGCCTGACTATGGCTACACCTTC.

This chain links TRBV6-9 with TRBJ2-7; D may be TRBD1 or TRBD2 (5 bases each). This CDR3 contains 15 residues. V was trimmed by 3 bases and J by 2 bases, leaving 14 bases between them. The germline CDR1 and CDR2 sequences are MNHGY and SVAAGI. CDR3 sequence reads: CASSYSGTEPYEQYF. CDR3 in DNA: TGTGCCAGCAGTTACTCTGGGACGGAACCCTACGAGCAGTACTTC.

CDR3 residues: CASSSGIVAGGFETQYF. The CDR3 DNA is TGTGCCAGCAGCTCGGGAATCGTAGCGGGAGGTTTTGAGACCCAGTACTTC. The chain is built from TRBV5-4 and TRBJ2-5; 10 bases agree with TRBD2. V lost 3 bases, J lost 5 bases, and 13 bases stayed unmatched. There are 17 residues in the CDR3. CDR1 is SGHNT and CDR2 is YYREEE in the germline V gene (reference sequence).

J is TRBJ2-2 and V is TRBV30; 13 nucleotides match TRBD2. After removal of 1 base from V and 1 base from J, the junction contained 9 bases not matched to a gene. Germline V CDR1 and CDR2: GTSNPN, SVGIG (reference sequence). The CDR3 consists of 19 residues. The CDR3 coding sequence is TGTGCCTGGAGTGGGGAGGGACTAGCGGGATACTTGAACACCGGGGAGCTGTTTTTT. It specifies CAWSGEGLAGYLNTGELFF. Using reference TRBV30 and TRBJ2-2 for the parts outside the CDR3, the full variable domain is SQTIHQWPATLVQPVGSPLSLECTVEGTSNPNLYWYRQAAGRGLQLLFYSVGIGQISSEVPQNLSASRPQDRQFILSSKKLLLSDSGFYLCAWSGEGLAGYLNTGELFFGEGSRLTVL.

The V call is TRBV15, the J call TRBJ2-1, with TRBD2 matching 7 bases. Losses at the gene ends were 1 base for V and 2 bases for J; bases not matched to a gene: 11. The CDR3 extends over 18 amino acids. From germline, CDR1 is LNHNV and CDR2 YYDKDF (reference sequence). CDR3 coding DNA: TGTGCCACCAGCAGAGGACTATCTTCGGGAGGAACCTACAATGAGCAGTTCTTC. This encodes CATSRGLSSGGTYNEQFF.

The chain employs TRBV18 and TRBJ2-7, with D perhaps TRBD1 or TRBD2 (5 bases each). V was cut by 3 bases and J by 2 bases, with 14 bases left in between. The CDR3 runs 15 residues. The germline V gene encodes CDR1 KGHSH and CDR2 LQKENI. CDR3 coding DNA: TGTGCCAGCTCACCCCGGGGCTCCTCACCCTACGAGCAGTACTTC. Protein sequence: CASSPRGSSPYEQYF.

The V gene is TRBV9, the J gene TRBJ2-7, with 13 bases matching TRBD2. Unmatched junction bases numbered 3, after V lost 3 bases and J lost 3 bases. CDR1 is SGDLS and CDR2 is YYNGEE in the germline V gene. The CDR3 length is 15 residues. CDR3 loop: CASSEGLAGDYEQYF. The CDR3 DNA is TGTGCCAGCAGCGAAGGACTAGCGGGAGACTACGAGCAGTACTTC.

V usage is TRBV18 and J usage is TRBJ2-7; 7 positions agree with TRBD1. From germline, CDR1 is KGHSH and CDR2 LQKENI. The CDR3 contains 15 residues. Unmatched junction bases numbered 10, after V lost 6 bases and J lost 2 bases. The CDR3 bases are TGTGCCAGCTCCCAATTACGTGACAGGGCCTACGAGCAGTACTTC. The encoded protein is CASSQLRDRAYEQYF.

The V gene is TRBV11-2, the J gene TRBJ1-1, with no clear D. Per the germline V gene, CDR1 is SGHAT and CDR2 is FQNNGV. The CDR3 contains 13 residues. Trimming took off 3 bases at V and 5 bases at J, with 10 bases between the two ends. CDR3 sequence reads: CASSLLRGTEAFF. CDR3 in DNA: TGTGCCAGCAGCTTGCTCCGGGGTACTGAAGCTTTCTTT.

The V call is TRBV5-1, the J call TRBJ2-7; D perhaps matches TRBD2 (5 bases). The germline gives CDR1 SGHRS, CDR2 YFSETQ. The CDR3 runs to 14 residues. V was pared by 0 bases and J by 7 bases, with 14 bases between. The CDR3 reads CASSLARLTGEQYF. CDR3 DNA: TGCGCCAGCAGCTTGGCCCGACTGACGGGAGAGCAGTACTTC.

This clone was detected only once. This sequence joins TRBV9 and TRBJ2-2, with D maybe TRBD2 (5 bases). Trimming left V 1 base short and J 4 bases short, with 5 bases between. The CDR3 is 13 residues long. Germline CDR1 and CDR2: SGDLS and YYNGEE. For the CDR3, the DNA is TGTGCCAGCAGCGTACGGGGCACCGGGGAGCTGTTTTTT. Translated: CASSVRGTGELFF.

The rearrangement uses TRBV7-8 and TRBJ2-5, with TRBD2 identical over 12 bases. CDR3 length equals 16 residues. Germline V lookup: CDR1 SGHVS, CDR2 FQNEAQ. J was trimmed by 5 bases and V by 3 bases; bases with no gene match: 7. The chain's CDR3 is CASSFRTSGRRETQYF. As DNA, the CDR3 is TGTGCCAGCAGCTTTAGAACTAGCGGGAGGCGGGAGACCCAGTACTTC.

The V call is TRBV19, the J call TRBJ1-2, with D perhaps matching TRBD1 (5 bases). The V gene lost 6 bases and the J gene lost 4 bases, with 9 bases spanning the gap. Germline CDR1 is LNHDA and CDR2 is SQIVND (reference sequence). The CDR3 is 12 residues long. The CDR3: CASSPGPYGYTF. The DNA of the CDR3 is TGTGCCAGTAGCCCGGGACCCTATGGCTACACCTTC. Together with reference TRBV19 and TRBJ1-2, the CDR3 gives the full variable domain: DGGITQSPKYLFRKEGQNVTLSCEQNLNHDAMYWYRQDPGQGLRLIYYSQIVNDFQKGDIAEGYSVSREKKESFPLTVTSAQKNPTAFYLCASSPGPYGYTFGSGTRLTVV.

The V call is TRBV28, the J call TRBJ1-5; 10 bases are a match to TRBD1. The CDR3 loop spans 15 amino acids. Trimming took 5 bases from V and 7 from J; bases not matched to a gene: 8. In germline, CDR1 is MDHEN, CDR2 SYDVKM. The CDR3 here is CASSKSGTGVQPQHF. The DNA of the CDR3 is TGTGCCAGCAGTAAGTCCGGGACAGGGGTCCAGCCCCAGCATTTT. Supplemented by reference TRBV28 and TRBJ1-5, the full variable domain reads DVKVTQSSRYLVKRTGEKVFLECVQDMDHENMFWYRQDPGLGLRLIYFSYDVKMKEKGDIPEGYSVSREKKERFSLILESASTNQTSMYLCASSKSGTGVQPQHFGDGTRLSIL.

The chain employs TRBV28 and TRBJ2-7, with TRBD1 as a possible D gene (5 bases). CDR1 is MDHEN and CDR2 is SYDVKM in the germline V gene. The CDR3 sequence is 14 residues long. The V gene lost 1 base and the J gene lost 5 bases, with 12 bases spanning the gap. CDR3 nucleotide sequence: TGTGCCAGCAGTTTATTGACAGAAGGCGACGAGCAGTACTTC. Translating gives CASSLLTEGDEQYF.

V gene TRBV28 combines with J gene TRBJ1-6; no clear D gene. The CDR3 loop spans 11 amino acids. Trimming left V 2 bases short and J 12 bases short, with 5 bases between. Germline V gene sequence: CDR1 MDHEN, CDR2 SYDVKM. The CDR3 protein is CASSLGVPLHF. DNA for the CDR3: TGTGCCAGCAGTTTAGGGGTACCCCTCCACTTT.

The CDR3 nucleotides are TGTGCCAGCAGCCTCGGACAGGGATGGGTCGAGCAGTACTTC. It translates to CASSLGQGWVEQYF. This chain joins TRBV7-8 and TRBJ2-7; 8 bases are shared with TRBD1. The germline V gene encodes CDR1 SGHVS and CDR2 FQNEAQ. There are 14 residues in the CDR3. Germline trimming cut 5 bases from V and 6 bases from J; bases unmatched to any gene: 9.

The chain is built from TRBV7-9 and TRBJ1-5; D is possibly TRBD1 (5 bases). With 1 base removed from V and 7 bases from J, the gap between germline ends came to 8 bases. The CDR3 has 13 amino acids. In germline, CDR1 is SEHNR, CDR2 FQNEAQ (reference sequence). CDR3: CASSLGRDQPQHF. In nucleotides, the CDR3 is TGTGCCAGCAGCTTAGGAAGGGACCAGCCCCAGCATTTT.

The J gene is TRBJ1-2, the V gene TRBV29-1; maybe TRBD1 (5 bases). V lost 4 bases and J 8 bases, leaving 17 bases between the germline ends. The CDR3 contains 13 residues. Germline CDR1 SQVTM, CDR2 ANQGSEA. CDR3 sequence (DNA): TGCAGCGTTGTGACCGTCAGGGAGCTAGGCTACACCTTC. Translated: CSVVTVRELGYTF.

The chain joins TRBV5-1 to TRBJ2-5; D ambiguous. CDR3 size: 14 residues. With 0 bases removed from V and 0 bases from J, the gap between germline ends came to 6 bases. Germline V gene sequence: CDR1 SGHRS, CDR2 YFSETQ. CDR3 sequence (DNA): TGCGCCAGCAGCTTGGCCCCCGACCAAGAGACCCAGTACTTC. This translates into CASSLAPDQETQYF.

V gene TRBV7-2 combines with J gene TRBJ2-7; tentatively, D is TRBD2 (5 bases). The CDR3 covers 13 residues. V shed 11 bases and J shed 2 bases, with 16 bases lying between them. The germline V gene encodes CDR1 SGHTA and CDR2 FQGNSA. The CDR3: CAGLTYGAYEQYF. For the CDR3, the DNA is TGTGCCGGTTTGACCTACGGGGCCTACGAGCAGTACTTC.

The V call is TRBV27, the J call TRBJ1-5; D is ambiguous. This CDR3 has 13 residues. Germline CDR1 MNHEY, CDR2 SMNVEV (reference sequence). V lost 1 base, J lost 7 bases, and 8 bases lay in between. This CDR3 is CASSLYPGQPQHF. Written as DNA, the CDR3 is TGTGCCAGCAGTTTATACCCGGGGCAGCCCCAGCATTTT.

This clone has a single count. This rearrangement joins TRBV6-5 to TRBJ2-7, with TRBD1 matching over 8 bases. Germline values: CDR1 MNHEY, CDR2 SVGAGI. CDR3 size: 14 residues. V gave up 5 bases and J gave up 5 bases; unmatched junction bases: 8. The CDR3 loop reads CASSVRTGYNEQYF. As DNA, the CDR3 is TGTGCCAGCAGTGTCCGGACAGGGTACAACGAGCAGTACTTC.

The chain carries TRBV7-8 and TRBJ2-5, with D uncertain. Trimming pared 5 bases from V and 5 bases from J, leaving 12 bases between. This CDR3 is built from 13 residues. Germline V gene sequence: CDR1 SGHVS, CDR2 FQNEAQ. Written as DNA, the CDR3 is TGTGCCAGCAGCAAACTGGCGTATGAGACCCAGTACTTC. It specifies CASSKLAYETQYF.

The CDR3 region is CASSYDSFNNEQFF. The DNA of the CDR3 is TGTGCCAGCAGTTACGACTCCTTTAACAATGAGCAGTTCTTC. The rearrangement joins TRBV6-6 to TRBJ2-1; unclear D gene. Germline CDR1 is MNHNY and CDR2 is SVGAGI (reference sequence). The V and J ends lost 2 bases and 5 bases respectively, with 10 bases between them. The CDR3 covers 14 residues.

The chain has TRBV5-4 and TRBJ2-3, with TRBD2 matching over 8 bases. The CDR3 contains 15 residues. The J segment lost 1 base and the V segment lost 2 bases, leaving 3 bases of the junction unmatched. Germline CDR1 is SGHNT and CDR2 is YYREEE (reference sequence). DNA of the CDR3: TGTGCCAGCAGCTTTGAGACTAGCGGCACAGATACGCAGTATTTT. This codes for CASSFETSGTDTQYF.

The chain employs TRBV7-6 and TRBJ2-2; no clear D. V was cut by 2 bases and J by 1 base, with 11 bases left in between. The length of the CDR3 is 16 residues. Germline values: CDR1 SGHVS, CDR2 FNYEAQ. CDR3 protein: CASSLPDTLNTGELFF. In nucleotides, the CDR3 is TGTGCCAGCAGCTTACCCGACACACTGAACACCGGGGAGCTGTTTTTT.